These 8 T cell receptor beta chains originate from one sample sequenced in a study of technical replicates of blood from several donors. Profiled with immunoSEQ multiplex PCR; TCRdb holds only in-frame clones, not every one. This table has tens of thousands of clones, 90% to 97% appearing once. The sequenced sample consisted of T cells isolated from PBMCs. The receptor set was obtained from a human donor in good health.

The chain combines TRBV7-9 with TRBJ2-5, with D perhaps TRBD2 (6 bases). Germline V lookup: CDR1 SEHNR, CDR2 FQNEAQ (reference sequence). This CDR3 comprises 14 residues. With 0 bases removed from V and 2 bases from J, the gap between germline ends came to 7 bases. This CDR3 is CASSLAGGQETQYF. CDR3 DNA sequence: TGTGCCAGCAGCTTAGCGGGGGGACAAGAGACCCAGTACTTC.

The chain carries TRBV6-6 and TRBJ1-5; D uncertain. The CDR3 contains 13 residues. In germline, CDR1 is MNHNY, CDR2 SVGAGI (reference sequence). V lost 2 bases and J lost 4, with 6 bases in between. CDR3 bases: TGTGCCAGCAGTTACCGGGTAAATCAGCCCCAGCATTTT. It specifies CASSYRVNQPQHF.

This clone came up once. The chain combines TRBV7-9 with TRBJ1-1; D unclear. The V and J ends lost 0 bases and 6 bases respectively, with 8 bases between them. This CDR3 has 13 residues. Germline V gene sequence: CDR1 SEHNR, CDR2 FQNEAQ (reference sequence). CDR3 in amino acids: CASSLAQVAEAFF. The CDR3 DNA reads TGTGCCAGCAGCTTAGCTCAGGTGGCTGAAGCTTTCTTT.

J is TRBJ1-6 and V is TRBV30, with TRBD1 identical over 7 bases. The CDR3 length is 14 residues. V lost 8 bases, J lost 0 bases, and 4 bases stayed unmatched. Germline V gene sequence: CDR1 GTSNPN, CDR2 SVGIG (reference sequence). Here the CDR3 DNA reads TGTGCCGCAGGGGGTAGCTCCTATAATTCACCCCTCCACTTT. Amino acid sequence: CAAGGSSYNSPLHF.

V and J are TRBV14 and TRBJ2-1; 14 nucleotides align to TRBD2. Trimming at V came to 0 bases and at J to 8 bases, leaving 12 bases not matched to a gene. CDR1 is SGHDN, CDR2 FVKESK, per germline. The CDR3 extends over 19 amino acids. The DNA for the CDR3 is TGTGCCAGCAGCCAAGATATTGGGACTAGCGGGAGTTTTTGGGATGAGCAGTTCTTC. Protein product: CASSQDIGTSGSFWDEQFF.

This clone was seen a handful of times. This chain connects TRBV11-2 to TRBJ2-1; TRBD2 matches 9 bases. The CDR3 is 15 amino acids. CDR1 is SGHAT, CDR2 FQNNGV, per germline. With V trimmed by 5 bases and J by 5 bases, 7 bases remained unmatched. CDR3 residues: CASSLSGRMNNEQFF. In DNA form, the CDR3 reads TGTGCCAGCAGCCTGAGCGGGAGGATGAACAATGAGCAGTTCTTC.

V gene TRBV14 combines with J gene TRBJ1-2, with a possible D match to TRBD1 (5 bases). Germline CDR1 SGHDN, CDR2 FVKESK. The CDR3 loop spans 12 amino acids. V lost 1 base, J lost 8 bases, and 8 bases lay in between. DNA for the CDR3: TGTGCCAGCAGCCAAGTCAGGGAAGGCTACACCTTC. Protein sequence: CASSQVREGYTF.

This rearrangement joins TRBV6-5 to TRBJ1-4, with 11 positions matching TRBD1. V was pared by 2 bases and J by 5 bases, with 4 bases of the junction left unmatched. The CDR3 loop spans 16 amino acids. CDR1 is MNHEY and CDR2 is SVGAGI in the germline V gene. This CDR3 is CASSYGRDRGNEKLFF. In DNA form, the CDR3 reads TGTGCCAGCAGTTACGGCCGGGACAGGGGGAATGAAAAACTGTTTTTT.